Described below is a single T cell receptor beta chain sequence and its context. Its antigen is unidentified. A multiplex PCR was run with 60 Vbeta primers and 13 Jbeta primers. Using immunoSEQ multiplex PCR, the repertoire was profiled, and TCRdb retains in-frame clones only, with some absent. The sample consists of nearly 95,000 clones, 75% to 80% of them appearing once. CDR3 length: 15 residues. The V segment lost 5 bases and the J segment 0 bases; nucleotides outside the gene matches: 5. Germline V CDR1 and CDR2: SGHVS, FNYEAQ. This specimen belongs to a study of cytomegalovirus exposure and HLA in healthy donors. Notes on the study in general: Accurate HLA-A and HLA-B prediction from TCR beta sequences was reported for most subjects. In an earlier analysis, in 540 or so donors, most V segments appeared productive either ~90% or ~30% of the time. Several V segments, TRBV6-2 and TRBV6-3 among them, could not be told apart and were dropped.

V and J are TRBV7-6 and TRBJ2-7; 9 bases align to TRBD1. The source material was PBMCs. The origin of this receptor is a woman in her thirties or forties in good health and CMV-seronegative. As DNA, the CDR3 is TGTGCCAGCAGCGTCGGACAGGGGAGCTCCTACGAGCAGTACTTC. Its translation: CASSVGQGSSYEQYF.